These 16 T cell receptor beta chains came from one sample sequenced in a study of tumor and adjacent non-tumor tissue in lung cancer. Three rounds of nested PCR, following a modified ARM-PCR protocol, produced the TCRbeta library. Via MiXCR, TCRdb re-called the multiplex PCR reads, giving one row per CDR3 protein. The sample lists over 85,000 distinct CDR3 sequences, 75% to 90% seen once, with under 25% in the top ten. RNA was extracted from bulk tissue without any cell sorting. The source material was lung tumor tissue. These receptor sequences come from a man aged 65 to 85 with non-small cell lung cancer.

The genes are TRBV6-5 and TRBJ2-5, with a possible D match to TRBD2 (5 bases). The V and J ends lost 3 bases and 4 bases respectively, with 15 bases between them. Germline lookup yields CDR1 MNHEY and CDR2 SVGAGI. The CDR3 extends over 15 amino acids. The CDR3 region has the DNA TGTGCCAGCAGTTATCTAACGGGGTCGGCAGAGACCCAGTACTTC. Its translation: CASSYLTGSAETQYF.

This clonotype appeared once. At one end, the junction sequence differs from germline, possibly due to a read error. V gene TRBV12-3 or TRBV12-4 combines with J gene TRBJ2-7; 7 nucleotides align to TRBD2. The CDR3 is 17 residues long. CDR3 sequence (DNA): TGTGCCACCAGTTTTCGGCTAGCGGCAACGAACTCCTACGAGCAGTACTTC. Amino acid sequence: CATSFRLAATNSYEQYF.

Remarks on this clonotype: At one boundary the junction diverges from the germline segment, which might be a read error. This chain connects TRBV5-6 to TRBJ2-1, with D possibly TRBD1 on 6 matching bases. The assigned J gene may be wrong: the sequence end matches TRBJ2-7 better. Germline CDR1 and CDR2: SGHDT and YYEEEE. This CDR3 has 16 amino acids. The CDR3 is CTSSSGRGSSYNEQYF. The CDR3 region has the DNA TGTACCAGCAGTTCCGGTAGGGGGAGCTCCTACAATGAGCAGTACTTC.

Concerning this clonotype itself: One end of the junction does not line up with germline, which may come from a read error. The V and J genes are TRBV5-1 and TRBJ2-7; D remains ambiguous. CDR1 is SGHRS, CDR2 YFSETQ, per germline. The CDR3 has 14 amino acids. The DNA of the CDR3 is TGCGCCAACAGCTTGAGAATGCCCCTCTACGAGCAGTACTTC. This sequence encodes CANSLRMPLYEQYF.

The sample holds a few counts of this clonotype. A read error may produce the germline difference seen at one junction end. J is TRBJ2-7 and V is TRBV13; D is perhaps TRBD2 (6 bases). The CDR3 runs to 13 residues. The germline CDR1 and CDR2 sequences are PRHDT and FYEKMQ (reference sequence). Written as DNA, the CDR3 is TGTGCTAGCAGCTCAACCAGGGAGGACGAGCAGTACTTC. Its translation is CASSSTREDEQYF.

Comments on this clonotype: One junction end disagrees with the germline gene, perhaps due to a read error. The J gene is TRBJ2-7, the V gene TRBV5-6; 8 positions match TRBD1. Looked up from germline, CDR1 is SGHDT and CDR2 is YYEEEE. This CDR3 has 16 amino acids. Here the CDR3 DNA reads TGTGTCAGCAGCTCCATTGTCCGGGACAGGACCTACGAGCAGTACTTT. This gives the protein CVSSSIVRDRTYEQYF.

This clonotype has a handful of counts. CDR3 sequence: CASSLRGRGVPVRFF. The CDR3 DNA follows: TGTGCCAGCAGCTTAAGGGGCAGAGGAGTGCCTGTGCGGTTCTTC. The chain joins TRBV7-8 to TRBJ2-1; tentatively, D is TRBD1 (5 bases). Germline loops: CDR1 SGHVS, CDR2 FQNEAQ. Trimming took 2 bases from V and 15 from J, leaving 23 bases between them. This CDR3 is 15 amino acids long.

The chain recombines TRBV29-1 with TRBJ2-4; TRBD1 aligns across 7 bases. The CDR3 extends over 13 amino acids. Germline V CDR1 and CDR2: SQVTM, ANQGSEA. V trimming: 8 bases; J trimming: 14 bases; junction bases outside the gene matches: 18. The CDR3 reads CSTSTGDRGTKYF. In DNA form, the CDR3 reads TGCAGCACCTCTACCGGGGACAGAGGCACTAAGTACTTC.

In the case of this clonotype: The CDR3 does not close with the conserved phenylalanine or tryptophan, likely indicating a read error. The chain recombines TRBV15 with TRBJ1-1, with TRBD1 matching 8 bases. Germline CDR1 LNHNV, CDR2 YYDKDF (reference sequence). The CDR3 has 12 amino acids. The CDR3 sequence: CVTGTGSTEAFS. The CDR3 nucleotides are TGTGTCACGGGGACAGGAAGCACTGAAGCTTTCTCT.

Remarks on this clonotype: One end of the junction fails to match germline, which may point to a read error. The chain combines TRBV4-3 with TRBJ1-3; no reliable D call. The CDR3 length is 14 residues. Per the germline V gene, CDR1 is LGHNA and CDR2 is YSLEER. The CDR3 DNA reads TGCGCCAGCAGCCAAGGGGTCCCGGCGTACACCATTTATTTT. Translation: CASSQGVPAYTIYF.

This chain connects TRBV28 to TRBJ1-5, with D perhaps matching TRBD1 (6 bases). The last part of the DNA fits TRBJ2-3 better; the J call may be wrong. The CDR3 contains 15 residues. Per the germline V gene, CDR1 is MDHEN and CDR2 is SYDVKM. The CDR3 sequence: CASRGTQGSNQPQYF. The CDR3 nucleotides are TGTGCCAGCAGAGGGACCCAGGGGAGCAATCAACCCCAGTATTTT.

On this clonotype itself: An end of the junction does not agree with germline; a read error may underlie this. This chain connects TRBV10-1 to TRBJ2-3; D is undetermined. The CDR3 loop spans 16 amino acids. Germline V gene data show CDR1 as WNHNN and CDR2 as SYGVQD (reference sequence). The CDR3 is CASGEGNGPSTDMQYF. The CDR3 bases are TGCGCCAGCGGCGAAGGGAACGGACCATCAACAGATATGCAGTATTTT.

Concerning this clonotype itself: This likely comes from a read error, as the CDR3 has no conserved phenylalanine or tryptophan at its end. Because the CDR3's place on the DNA is in doubt, the DNA is left out and the CDR3 is given as listed by TCRdb. The chain links TRBV5-5 to TRBJ1-1; TRBD1 is taken as the D call from the table, unchecked against the DNA. Both ends counted, the CDR3 spans 14 residues. Per the germline V gene, CDR1 is SGHKS and CDR2 is YYEKEE (reference sequence). The CDR3 here is CAITGQVRGTESFS.

As for this clonotype: A clone one base away is much larger, so this may be a read error. The chain uses TRBV19 and TRBJ2-4; weak D call: TRBD2 (6 bases). Trimming removed 3 bases at V and 5 bases at J, with 14 bases between. Per germline, CDR1 LNHDA and CDR2 SQIVND (reference sequence). This CDR3 region has 15 residues. The CDR3 here is CASSIAGRPQNIQYF. The CDR3 DNA follows: TGTGCCAGTAGTATTGCGGGACGGCCCCAAAACATTCAGTACTTC.

As concerns this clonotype: A read error may account for a junction end that differs from germline. This chain uses TRBV5-6 with TRBJ2-3; 8 bases map to TRBD1. This CDR3 is 15 amino acids long. Germline assignment: CDR1 SGHDT and CDR2 YYEEEE. The CDR3 DNA reads TGTGCCAGCAGCCCCACGGACAGGGAAACATATACGCAGAATTTT. Its translation is CASSPTDRETYTQNF.

Only one count was recorded for this clonotype. An end of the junction differs from the germline gene, which may be a read error. The V and J genes are TRBV28 and TRBJ2-1; a possible D gene is TRBD2 (5 bases). Germline assignment: CDR1 MDHEN and CDR2 SYDVKM. This CDR3 is 14 amino acids long. The CDR3 DNA follows: TGTGTCAGCGATATTAGCGAGATTGACAATGAGCAGTTCTTC. Translated, it gives CVSDISEIDNEQFF.